This T cell receptor (beta chain) appears in the sequencing data of a study of blood T cell repertoires in COVID-19. About the study: Italy, Spain and the United States were the sources of the convalescent and acute COVID-19 samples. Sources were T cells, B-cell-depleted T cells, or PBMCs; the material itself was cDNA or gDNA.

Only in-frame clones appear in the TCRdb table, and some are missing; sequencing was by immunoSEQ multiplex PCR. Among a few hundred thousand clones, 88% were seen once, and the ten largest hold roughly 12%. Germline values: CDR1 MNHNS, CDR2 SASEGT. The CDR3 sequence is 14 residues long. V dropped 2 bases and J dropped 1 base, with 7 bases sitting between them. This clone turned up a few times. The sample carries other DNA sequences with the same CDR3. The chain joins TRBV6-1 to TRBJ2-3, with D possibly matching TRBD1 (5 bases). What was sequenced was peripheral blood. This TCR derives from a woman between 50 and 59 years old with COVID-19, enrolled during active disease. CDR3 nucleotides: TGTGCCAGCAGTGAATTGACAGGCACAGATACGCAGTATTTT. Amino acid sequence: CASSELTGTDTQYF.